The next 3 T cell receptor beta chains were all read from a single sample in a study of cytomegalovirus exposure and HLA in healthy donors (dated by TCRdb to the late 2010s). Library method: the immunoSEQ multiplex PCR assay. The multiplex PCR relied on a mix of 60 forward primers for TCR Vbeta segments and 13 reverse primers for TCR Jbeta segments. What TCRdb holds here is the immuneACCESS table cut down to in-frame rearrangements. Part of the clones is not present; checked against another copy, under half of the missing clones reflect an unresolved V gene, and the others are unexplained. In this sample's table one finds roughly 120,000 clones. The biggest ten clones account for 3.7% of the sample. What was sequenced was PBMCs. Receptor source: a man aged 30-40 years in good health and CMV-seronegative.

The chain has TRBV5-6 and TRBJ2-1, with 9 bases fitting TRBD1. This CDR3 comprises 16 residues. With 4 bases clipped from V and 3 bases from J, the junction kept 8 bases outside the gene matches. CDR1 and CDR2 (germline): SGHDT, YYEEEE. CDR3 DNA sequence: TGTGCCAGCAGCCTGGCGGGACAGGGCCTCTACAATGAGCAGTTCTTC. This sequence encodes CASSLAGQGLYNEQFF.

The chain recombines TRBV5-1 with TRBJ1-1, with D unclear. Germline loops: CDR1 SGHRS, CDR2 YFSETQ. V was trimmed by 1 base and J by 2 bases, leaving 18 bases between them. The CDR3 is 17 amino acids. DNA for the CDR3: TGCGCCAGCAGCTTGAACTGGCAGAGGAGACTTAACACTGAAGCTTTCTTT. It yields the protein CASSLNWQRRLNTEAFF. The entire variable domain, with the rest obtained from reference TRBV5-1 and TRBJ1-1, is as follows: KAGVTQTPRYLIKTRGQQVTLSCSPISGHRSVSWYQQTPGQGLQFLFEYFSETQRNKGNFPGRFSGRQFSNSRSEMNVSTLELGDSALYLCASSLNWQRRLNTEAFFGQGTRLTVV.

This chain uses TRBV18 with TRBJ2-7; 9 positions agree with TRBD1. Trimming at V came to 6 bases and at J to 2 bases, leaving 11 bases not matched to a gene. Germline-derived CDR1 and CDR2 are KGHSH and LQKENI. The CDR3 spans 16 residues. The CDR3 DNA is TGTGCCAGCTCCCATACCACCGGGACAGGGCCCTACGAGCAGTACTTC. Amino acids: CASSHTTGTGPYEQYF.